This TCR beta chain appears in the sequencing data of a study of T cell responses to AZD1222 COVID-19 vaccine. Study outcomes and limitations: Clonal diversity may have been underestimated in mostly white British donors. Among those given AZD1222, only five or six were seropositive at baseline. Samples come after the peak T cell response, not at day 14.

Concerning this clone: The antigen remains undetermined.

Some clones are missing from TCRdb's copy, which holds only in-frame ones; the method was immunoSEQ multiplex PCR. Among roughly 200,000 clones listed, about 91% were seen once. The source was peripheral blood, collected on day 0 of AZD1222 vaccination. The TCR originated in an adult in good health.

The CDR3 bases are TGTGCCAGCAGCCAACAGGGGTCTCGGGAGGGCACCATATATTTT. Encoded protein: CASSQQGSREGTIYF. This chain links TRBV5-4 with TRBJ1-3, with TRBD1 identical over 7 bases. This CDR3 region has 15 residues. In germline, CDR1 is SGHNT, CDR2 YYREEE (reference sequence). J lost 9 bases, V lost 4 bases, and 13 bases had no gene match. The complete variable domain, with remaining parts taken from reference TRBV5-4 and TRBJ1-3, reads ETGVTQSPTHLIKTRGQQVTLRCSSQSGHNTVSWYQQALGQGPQFIFQYYREEENGRGNFPPRFSGLQFPNYSSELNVNALELDDSALYLCASSQQGSREGTIYFGEGSWLTVV.